The 19 T cell receptor beta chains in this list originate from one sample, sequenced in a study of shared clonotypes between healthy human individuals. Profiling relied on immunoSEQ multiplex PCR, and the TCRdb table lists in-frame clones only, not all of them. Among 2 million to 2.5 million clones listed, roughly 93% were seen once. Sequenced sample: naive CD4+ T cells from PBMCs. Subset described: CD45RA+ positively selected. These receptors were obtained from a man aged 18 to 29 in good health. Some clones in this sample may be carry-over from other donors' samples.

In this sample, this clone turned up once. The CDR3 coding sequence is TGCGCCAGCAGCTTGGGACTAGCGGGACCAGCTCCCTACAATGAGCAGTTCTTC. Its translation: CASSLGLAGPAPYNEQFF. The V call is TRBV5-1, the J call TRBJ2-1; 11 bases are a match to TRBD2. J gave up 2 bases and V 0 bases, and 7 bases lay outside the gene matches. The CDR3 spans 18 residues. The germline CDR1 and CDR2 sequences are SGHRS and YFSETQ.

V gene TRBV7-9 combines with J gene TRBJ1-5; 8 bases map to TRBD1. Germline V gives CDR1 SEHNR, CDR2 FQNEAQ (reference sequence). The V and J ends lost 0 bases and 5 bases, in that order; junction bases with no gene match: 12. The CDR3 consists of 18 residues. CDR3 in DNA: TGTGCCAGCAGCTTAGCCTTTCGCGGACAGGGTGGGGATCAGCCCCAGCATTTT. Its translation: CASSLAFRGQGGDQPQHF. The full variable domain, rest sourced from reference TRBV7-9 and TRBJ1-5, is DTGVSQNPRHKITKRGQNVTFRCDPISEHNRLYWYRQTLGQGPEFLTYFQNEAQLEKSRLLSDRFSAERPKGSFSTLEIQRTEQGDSAMYLCASSLAFRGQGGDQPQHFGDGTRLSIL.

This chain uses TRBV11-2 with TRBJ2-2; 12 bases agree with TRBD2. Germline V gives CDR1 SGHAT, CDR2 FQNNGV. The V gene end was trimmed by 2 bases and the J gene end by 7 bases; junction bases not matched to a gene: 5. The CDR3 sequence is 16 residues long. CDR3 nucleotide sequence: TGTGCCAGCAGCTTACTAGCGGGAGGGCCCGGCGGGGAGCTGTTTTTT. This codes for CASSLLAGGPGGELFF.

This clone came up once. CDR3 sequence (DNA): TGTGCCAGCAGCTTAGGCATGAGGGCCTACGAGCAGTACTTC. Amino acids: CASSLGMRAYEQYF. The chain combines TRBV5-6 with TRBJ2-7; D may be TRBD2 (5 bases). Germline CDR1 SGHDT, CDR2 YYEEEE. Trimming stripped 2 bases from V and 2 bases from J, with 11 bases between. CDR3 length: 14 amino acids.

This chain joins TRBV4-1 and TRBJ2-5; 11 nucleotides agree with TRBD1. The CDR3 consists of 16 residues. Germline V gene sequence: CDR1 MGHRA, CDR2 YSYEKL. The V segment lost 3 bases and the J segment 4 bases; nucleotides outside the gene matches: 7. CDR3 in amino acids: CASSQGGTGGIETQYF. In DNA, the CDR3 is TGCGCCAGCAGCCAGGGGGGGACAGGGGGGATAGAGACCCAGTACTTC.

The chain combines TRBV5-4 with TRBJ2-5; no clear D. Germline values: CDR1 SGHNT, CDR2 YYREEE (reference sequence). The CDR3 has 13 residues. Trimming removed 0 bases at V and 5 bases at J, with 8 bases between. CDR3 bases: TGTGCCAGCAGCTTGGGACGTACGGAGACCCAGTACTTC. Translating gives CASSLGRTETQYF.

Written as DNA, the CDR3 is TGCGCCAGCAGCAGCACTCCCCAGCATTACGAGCAGTACTTC. Amino acids: CASSSTPQHYEQYF. The chain combines TRBV5-1 with TRBJ2-7, with D unclear. The V gene lost 4 bases and the J gene lost 4 bases, with 15 bases spanning the gap. Germline V gene data show CDR1 as SGHRS and CDR2 as YFSETQ. The CDR3 length is 14 residues.

The V and J genes are TRBV5-6 and TRBJ2-1, with unresolved D. The CDR3 is 13 amino acids. CDR1 and CDR2 (germline): SGHDT, YYEEEE. Trimming stripped 2 bases from V and 8 bases from J, with 11 bases between. CDR3: CASSFTVRDEQFF. The CDR3 DNA follows: TGTGCCAGCAGCTTCACGGTTCGCGATGAGCAGTTCTTC.

The chain couples TRBV6-5 to TRBJ1-2; D possibly corresponds to TRBD1 (5 bases). Germline V gene data show CDR1 as MNHEY and CDR2 as SVGAGI. Trimming removed 6 bases at V and 2 bases at J, with 16 bases between. This CDR3 is 15 amino acids long. The CDR3 nucleotides read TGTGCCAGCAGAAAGAACCGGGACGCAAACTATGGCTACACCTTC. Protein product: CASRKNRDANYGYTF.

The genes are TRBV29-1 and TRBJ1-1; 9 positions agree with TRBD1. CDR1 and CDR2 (germline): SQVTM, ANQGSEA. The CDR3 runs to 15 residues. With 6 bases clipped from V and 2 bases from J, the junction kept 10 bases outside the gene matches. The CDR3 region is CSVGGQGTKNTEAFF. CDR3 coding DNA: TGCAGCGTGGGCGGACAGGGGACTAAAAACACTGAAGCTTTCTTT. Combining the CDR3 with reference TRBV29-1 and TRBJ1-1 gives the whole variable domain SAVISQKPSRDICQRGTSLTIQCQVDSQVTMMFWYRQQPGQSLTLIATANQGSEATYESGFVIDKFPISRPNLTFSTLTVSNMSPEDSSIYLCSVGGQGTKNTEAFFGQGTRLTVV.

This clone showed up just a few times. Other DNA sequences of this sample code for an identical CDR3. The rearrangement links TRBV30 to TRBJ1-1; weak D call: TRBD1 (6 bases). V lost 0 bases and J lost 3, with 8 bases in between. The CDR3 consists of 13 residues. The germline CDR1 and CDR2 sequences are GTSNPN and SVGIG (reference sequence). In nucleotides, the CDR3 is TGTGCCTGGAGTGTACAGGGTTACACTGAAGCTTTCTTT. It codes for CAWSVQGYTEAFF.

A word on this clone: Other nucleotide sequences in the sample specify the same CDR3. V and J are TRBV5-4 and TRBJ2-7, with 9 bases aligning to TRBD1. The ends lost 5 bases at V and 2 bases at J; junction bases unmatched: 5. The CDR3 sequence is 14 residues long. Germline V CDR1 and CDR2: SGHNT, YYREEE (reference sequence). CDR3 sequence reads: CASSSGQGTYEQYF. The CDR3 coding sequence is TGTGCCAGCAGTTCGGGACAGGGAACCTACGAGCAGTACTTC.

Comment on this clone: Other DNA sequences from this sample encode an identical CDR3 as well. The chain has TRBV6-5 and TRBJ2-5; D may match TRBD1 or TRBD2 (5 bases each). Germline CDR1 is MNHEY and CDR2 is SVGAGI. Trimming cost V 2 bases and J 5 bases, with 9 bases left between them. The CDR3 is 13 residues long. CDR3 region: CASSYGGSETQYF. CDR3 in DNA: TGTGCCAGCAGTTACGGGGGTTCCGAGACCCAGTACTTC.

The rearrangement joins TRBV7-2 to TRBJ2-7; D call uncertain. Per germline, CDR1 SGHTA and CDR2 FQGNSA. The CDR3 length is 16 residues. Between the trimmed V and J ends, which lost 0 bases and 3 bases, there was a span of 15 bases. CDR3 residues: CASSLAEIRLGYEQYF. As DNA, the CDR3 is TGTGCCAGCAGCTTAGCAGAGATTCGGCTCGGCTACGAGCAGTACTTC.

The V call is TRBV6-1, the J call TRBJ2-7; TRBD1 might be the D (7 bases). CDR3 size: 15 residues. From germline, CDR1 is MNHNS and CDR2 SASEGT. The V end lost 5 bases, the J end lost 6 bases, and 20 bases lay between the germline ends. CDR3 nucleotide sequence: TGTGCCAGCAGTCAACAGGGGTGGGGAGGCGGCGAGCAGTACTTC. It specifies CASSQQGWGGGEQYF.

The chain employs TRBV29-1 and TRBJ2-2, with D hard to call. The length of the CDR3 is 12 residues. Germline CDR1 and CDR2: SQVTM and ANQGSEA. Trimming removed 3 bases at V and 4 bases at J, with 6 bases between. The CDR3 spells CSVDTLTGELFF. The CDR3 bases are TGCAGCGTTGATACCCTCACCGGGGAGCTGTTTTTT.

This chain joins TRBV5-5 and TRBJ2-5, with D possibly being TRBD2 (5 bases). The CDR3 length is 15 residues. Trimming stripped 4 bases from V and 5 bases from J, with 18 bases between. Per germline, CDR1 SGHKS and CDR2 YYEKEE (reference sequence). The CDR3 region has the DNA TGTGCCAGCAGCCTTCAGGTGGGCGGCGGGGAGACCCAGTACTTC. This gives the protein CASSLQVGGGETQYF. The full variable domain, in which reference TRBV5-5 and TRBJ2-5 provide the parts outside the CDR3, is DAGVTQSPTHLIKTRGQQVTLRCSPISGHKSVSWYQQVLGQGPQFIFQYYEKEERGRGNFPDRFSARQFPNYSSELNVNALLLGDSALYLCASSLQVGGGETQYFGPGTRLLVL.

The chain carries TRBV7-2 and TRBJ1-3, with D uncertain. Trimming shortened V by 2 bases and J by 0 bases, and 11 bases separated the two germline ends. Looked up from germline, CDR1 is SGHTA and CDR2 is FQGNSA. This CDR3 has 16 amino acids. This chain's CDR3 is CASSLQHSYSGNTIYF. The CDR3 DNA sequence: TGTGCCAGCAGCTTACAGCACTCATACTCTGGAAACACCATATATTTT.

The chain combines TRBV15 with TRBJ1-3; no definite D call. Germline V lookup: CDR1 LNHNV, CDR2 YYDKDF (reference sequence). Trimming shortened V by 4 bases and J by 0 bases, and 7 bases separated the two germline ends. This CDR3 is built from 14 residues. The CDR3 loop reads CATSKPDSGNTIYF. The CDR3 nucleotides are TGTGCCACCAGCAAACCTGACTCTGGAAACACCATATATTTT.